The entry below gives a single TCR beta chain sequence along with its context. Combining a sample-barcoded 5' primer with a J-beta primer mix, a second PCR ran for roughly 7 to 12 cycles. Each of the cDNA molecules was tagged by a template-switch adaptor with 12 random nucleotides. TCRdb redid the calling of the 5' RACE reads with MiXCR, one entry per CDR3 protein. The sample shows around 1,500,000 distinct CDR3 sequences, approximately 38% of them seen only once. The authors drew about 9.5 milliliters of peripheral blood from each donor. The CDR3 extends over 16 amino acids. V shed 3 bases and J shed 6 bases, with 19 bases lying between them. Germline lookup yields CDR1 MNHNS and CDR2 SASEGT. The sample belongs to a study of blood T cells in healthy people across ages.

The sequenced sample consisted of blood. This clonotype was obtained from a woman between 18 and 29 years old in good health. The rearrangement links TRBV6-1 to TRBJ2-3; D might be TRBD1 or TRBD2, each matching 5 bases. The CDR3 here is CASSDGGRGSVDTQYF. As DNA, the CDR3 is TGTGCCAGCAGTGATGGGGGAAGAGGGAGTGTGGATACGCAGTATTTT.